The clone carrying this T cell receptor beta chain was seen at least ten times. Its antigen is unknown. This entry belongs to a study of breast tumors, draining lymph nodes, adjacent tissues. MiXCR, applied by TCRdb to the multiplex PCR reads, yields one record per CDR3 protein. The repertoire has over 150,000 distinct CDR3 sequences, around a third of them found once; the top ten carry over 3.5%. CDR3 length equals 16 residues. V lost 4 bases to trimming and J lost 6 bases, with 21 bases between them. Germline values: CDR1 LNHDA, CDR2 SQIVND (reference sequence). Overall study findings and caveats: Findings are consistent with lymph node origin and intratumoral expansion of most tumor T cells. Compared with lymph nodes, tumors were less diverse; compared with nontumor tissue, more.

Breast cancer patients provided tissue from their axillary draining lymph nodes. V and J are TRBV19 and TRBJ1-2; a weak D match, TRBD1 (5 bases). Sequencing was performed on axillary lymph node tissue. This receptor was identified in a female donor with breast cancer. Some clones in this sample may be carry-over from other donors' samples. CDR3 in amino acids: CASSTHRDSPGNGYTF. The CDR3 DNA reads as TGTGCCAGTAGTACACACCGGGACTCGCCTGGCAATGGCTACACCTTC.